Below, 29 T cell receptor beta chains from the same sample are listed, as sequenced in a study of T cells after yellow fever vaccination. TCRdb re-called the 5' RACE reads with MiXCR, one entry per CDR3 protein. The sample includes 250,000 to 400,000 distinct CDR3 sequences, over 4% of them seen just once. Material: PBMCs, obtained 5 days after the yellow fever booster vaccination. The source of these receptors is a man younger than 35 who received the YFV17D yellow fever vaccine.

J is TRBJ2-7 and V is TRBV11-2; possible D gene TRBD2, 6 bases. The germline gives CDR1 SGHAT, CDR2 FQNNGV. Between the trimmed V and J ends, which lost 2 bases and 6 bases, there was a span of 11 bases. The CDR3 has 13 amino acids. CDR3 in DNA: TGTGCCAGCAGCTTAATCCTGCGGGGCGAGCAGTACGTC. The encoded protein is CASSLILRGEQYV.

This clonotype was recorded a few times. CDR3 coding DNA: TGTGCCAGCAGCGTAGGAGAGAACACTGAAGCTTTCTTT. It is translated as CASSVGENTEAFF. This chain uses TRBV7-2 with TRBJ1-1, with D unclear. The CDR3 is made up of 13 amino acids. The germline gives CDR1 SGHTA, CDR2 FQGNSA. V lost 5 bases to trimming and J lost 1 base, with 8 bases between them.

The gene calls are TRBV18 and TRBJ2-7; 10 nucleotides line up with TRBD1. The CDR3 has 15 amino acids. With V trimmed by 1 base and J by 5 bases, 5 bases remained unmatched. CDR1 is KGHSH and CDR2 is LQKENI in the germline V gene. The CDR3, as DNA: TGTGCCAGCTCACCACGACAGGGGGCTTCGGACGAGCAGTACGTC. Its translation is CASSPRQGASDEQYV.

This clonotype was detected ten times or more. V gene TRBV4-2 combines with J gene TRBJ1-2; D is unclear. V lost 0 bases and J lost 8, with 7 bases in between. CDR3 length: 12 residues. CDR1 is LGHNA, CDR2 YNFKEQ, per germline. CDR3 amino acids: CASSQDSSGYTF. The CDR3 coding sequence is TGTGCCAGCAGCCAAGATAGTTCCGGCTACACCTTC.

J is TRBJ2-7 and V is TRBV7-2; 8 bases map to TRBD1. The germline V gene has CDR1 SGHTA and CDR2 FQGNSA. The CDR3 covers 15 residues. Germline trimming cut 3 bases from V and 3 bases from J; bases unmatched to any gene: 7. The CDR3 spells CASSFSGQGIYEQYF. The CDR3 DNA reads TGTGCCAGCAGCTTCAGCGGACAGGGTATCTACGAGCAGTACTTC.

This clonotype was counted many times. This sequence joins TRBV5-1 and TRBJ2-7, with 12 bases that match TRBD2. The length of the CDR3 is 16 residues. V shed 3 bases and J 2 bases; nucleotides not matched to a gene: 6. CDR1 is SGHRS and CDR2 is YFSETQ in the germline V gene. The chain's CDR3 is CASSWTLAGGAYEQYF. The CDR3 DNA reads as TGCGCCAGCAGCTGGACGCTAGCGGGGGGGGCCTACGAGCAGTACTTC.

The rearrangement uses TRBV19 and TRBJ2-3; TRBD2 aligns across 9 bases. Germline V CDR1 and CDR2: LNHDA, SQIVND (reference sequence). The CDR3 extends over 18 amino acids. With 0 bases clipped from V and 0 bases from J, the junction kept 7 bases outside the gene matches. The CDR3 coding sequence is TGTGCCAGTAGTATAGAAATCGCTAGCGGGGCGAGCACAGATACGCAGTATTTT. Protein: CASSIEIASGASTDTQYF.

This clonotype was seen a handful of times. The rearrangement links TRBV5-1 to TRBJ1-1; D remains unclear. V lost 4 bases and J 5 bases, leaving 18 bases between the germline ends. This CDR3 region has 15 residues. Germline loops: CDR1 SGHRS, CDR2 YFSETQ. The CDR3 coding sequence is TGCGCCAGCAGCCCGCTCCGAAGGGAGGATACTGAAGCTTTCTTT. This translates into CASSPLRREDTEAFF.

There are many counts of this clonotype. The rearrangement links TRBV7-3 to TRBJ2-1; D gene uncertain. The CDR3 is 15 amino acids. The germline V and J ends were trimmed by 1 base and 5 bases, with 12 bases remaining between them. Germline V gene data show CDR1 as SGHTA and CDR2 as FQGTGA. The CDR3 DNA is TGTGCCAGCAGCTTAAGTCCTAGTTCGAACAATGAGCAGTTCTTC. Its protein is CASSLSPSSNNEQFF.

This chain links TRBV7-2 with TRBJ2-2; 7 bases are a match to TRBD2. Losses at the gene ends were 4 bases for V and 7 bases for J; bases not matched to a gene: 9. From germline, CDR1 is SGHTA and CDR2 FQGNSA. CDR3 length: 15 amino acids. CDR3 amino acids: CASSSIPGLIGELFF. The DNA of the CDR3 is TGTGCCAGCAGCTCCATCCCGGGACTAATCGGGGAGCTGTTTTTT.

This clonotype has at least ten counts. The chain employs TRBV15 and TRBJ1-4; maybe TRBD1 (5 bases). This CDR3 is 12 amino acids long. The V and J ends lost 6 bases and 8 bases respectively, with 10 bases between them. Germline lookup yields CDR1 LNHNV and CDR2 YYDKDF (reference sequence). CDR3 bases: TGTGCCACCAGGCGGGGCCACGAAAAACTGTTTTTT. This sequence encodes CATRRGHEKLFF.

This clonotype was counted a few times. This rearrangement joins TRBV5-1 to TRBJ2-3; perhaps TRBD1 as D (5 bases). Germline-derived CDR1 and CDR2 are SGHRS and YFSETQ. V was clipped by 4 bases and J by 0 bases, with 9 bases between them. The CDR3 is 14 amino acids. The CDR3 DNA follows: TGCGCCAGCAGCGCGACAGCGAGCACAGATACGCAGTATTTT. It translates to CASSATASTDTQYF. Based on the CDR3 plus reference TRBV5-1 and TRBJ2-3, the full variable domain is KAGVTQTPRYLIKTRGQQVTLSCSPISGHRSVSWYQQTPGQGLQFLFEYFSETQRNKGNFPGRFSGRQFSNSRSEMNVSTLELGDSALYLCASSATASTDTQYFGPGTRLTVL.

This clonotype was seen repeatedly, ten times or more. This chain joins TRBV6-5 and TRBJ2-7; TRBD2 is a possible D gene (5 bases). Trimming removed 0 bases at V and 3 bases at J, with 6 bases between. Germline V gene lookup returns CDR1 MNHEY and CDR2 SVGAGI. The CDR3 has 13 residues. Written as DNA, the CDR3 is TGTGCCAGCAGTTACTCGGCGGGCTACGAGCAGTACTTC. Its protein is CASSYSAGYEQYF.

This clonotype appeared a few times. CDR3 loop: CASSLILAKNIQYF. The CDR3 DNA reads TGTGCCAGCAGTTTAATCTTAGCCAAAAACATTCAGTACTTC. This chain links TRBV28 with TRBJ2-4; no reliable D call. Germline values: CDR1 MDHEN, CDR2 SYDVKM. The ends were cut back, 2 bases at V and 0 bases at J, with 5 bases in the middle. The CDR3 totals 14 residues. Combining the CDR3 with reference TRBV28 and TRBJ2-4 gives the whole variable domain DVKVTQSSRYLVKRTGEKVFLECVQDMDHENMFWYRQDPGLGLRLIYFSYDVKMKEKGDIPEGYSVSREKKERFSLILESASTNQTSMYLCASSLILAKNIQYFGAGTRLSVL.

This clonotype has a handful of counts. The CDR3 region is CASSPQGVGANVLTF. The CDR3 nucleotides are TGCGCCAGCAGCCCCCAGGGTGTTGGGGCCAACGTCCTGACTTTC. This chain links TRBV5-1 with TRBJ2-6; maybe TRBD1 (5 bases). CDR1 is SGHRS and CDR2 is YFSETQ in the germline V gene. With 4 bases removed from V and 3 bases from J, the gap between germline ends came to 11 bases. The CDR3 has 15 residues.

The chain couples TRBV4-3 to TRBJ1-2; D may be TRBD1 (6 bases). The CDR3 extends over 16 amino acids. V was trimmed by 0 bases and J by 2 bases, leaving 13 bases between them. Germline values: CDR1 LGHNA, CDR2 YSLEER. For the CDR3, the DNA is TGCGCCAGCAGCCAAGACAGGGGAGGGGGAAACTATGGCTACACCTTC. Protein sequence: CASSQDRGGGNYGYTF.

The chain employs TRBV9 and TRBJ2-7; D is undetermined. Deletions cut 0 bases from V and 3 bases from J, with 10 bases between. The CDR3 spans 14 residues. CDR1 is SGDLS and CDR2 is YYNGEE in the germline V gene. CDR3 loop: CASSVGSADYEQYF. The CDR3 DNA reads TGTGCCAGCAGCGTAGGGTCGGCTGACTACGAGCAGTACTTC.

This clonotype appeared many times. The CDR3 loop reads CATLGGIKNEQFF. CDR3 DNA sequence: TGTGCCACCTTAGGGGGGATAAAGAATGAGCAGTTCTTC. This sequence joins TRBV28 and TRBJ2-1, with D possibly being TRBD1 or TRBD2 (6 bases each). The CDR3 is 13 amino acids. The germline V gene encodes CDR1 MDHEN and CDR2 SYDVKM. V was trimmed by 10 bases and J by 7 bases, leaving 17 bases between them.

This CDR3 is CASSTPSSGGNYNEQFF. In DNA form, the CDR3 reads TGTGCCAGCAGTACACCTTCGAGCGGGGGGAACTACAATGAGCAGTTCTTC. This rearrangement joins TRBV2 to TRBJ2-1, with TRBD2 matching over 9 bases. Trimming cost V 5 bases and J 3 bases; bases outside gene matches: 11. CDR1 is SNHLY, CDR2 FYNNEI, per germline. The CDR3 length is 17 residues.

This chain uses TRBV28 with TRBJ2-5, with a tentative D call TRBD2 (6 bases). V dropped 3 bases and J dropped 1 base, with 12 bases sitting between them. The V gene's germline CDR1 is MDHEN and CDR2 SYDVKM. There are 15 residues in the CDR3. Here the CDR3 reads CASSLGVGGQETQYF. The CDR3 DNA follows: TGTGCCAGCAGTTTGGGGGTCGGGGGCCAAGAGACCCAGTACTTC.

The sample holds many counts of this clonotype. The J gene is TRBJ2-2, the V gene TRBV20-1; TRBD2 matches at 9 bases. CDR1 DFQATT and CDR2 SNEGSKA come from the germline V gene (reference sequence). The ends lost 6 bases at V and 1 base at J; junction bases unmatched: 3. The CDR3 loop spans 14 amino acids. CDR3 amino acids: CSARSGGNTGELFF. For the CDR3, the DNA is TGCAGTGCGCGTAGCGGGGGGAACACCGGGGAGCTGTTTTTT.

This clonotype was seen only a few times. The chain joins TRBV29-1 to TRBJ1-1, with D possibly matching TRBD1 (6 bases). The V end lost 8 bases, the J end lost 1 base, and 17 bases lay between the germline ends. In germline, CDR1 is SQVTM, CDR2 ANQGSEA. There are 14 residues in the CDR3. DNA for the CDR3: TGCAGCATCTCATCGCGGACAGAGAACACTGAAGCTTTCTTT. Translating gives CSISSRTENTEAFF. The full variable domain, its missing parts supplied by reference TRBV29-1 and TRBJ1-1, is SAVISQKPSRDICQRGTSLTIQCQVDSQVTMMFWYRQQPGQSLTLIATANQGSEATYESGFVIDKFPISRPNLTFSTLTVSNMSPEDSSIYLCSISSRTENTEAFFGQGTRLTVV.

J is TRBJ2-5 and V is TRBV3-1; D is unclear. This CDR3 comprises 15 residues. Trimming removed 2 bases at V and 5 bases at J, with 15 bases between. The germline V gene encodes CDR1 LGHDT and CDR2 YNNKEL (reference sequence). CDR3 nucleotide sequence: TGTGCCAGCAGCCAAATTTCGGTTGGGGTGGAGACCCAGTACTTC. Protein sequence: CASSQISVGVETQYF.

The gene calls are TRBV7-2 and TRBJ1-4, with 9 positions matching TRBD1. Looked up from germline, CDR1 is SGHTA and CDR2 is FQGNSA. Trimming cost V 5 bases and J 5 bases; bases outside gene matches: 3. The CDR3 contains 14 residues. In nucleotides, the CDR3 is TGTGCCAGCAGCCGAGGGACAGGGAATGAAAAACTGTTTTTT. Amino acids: CASSRGTGNEKLFF.

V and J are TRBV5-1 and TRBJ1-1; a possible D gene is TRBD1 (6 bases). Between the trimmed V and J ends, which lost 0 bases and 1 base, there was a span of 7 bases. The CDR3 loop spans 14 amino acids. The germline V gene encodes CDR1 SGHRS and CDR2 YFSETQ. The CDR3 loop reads CASSLEGGNTEAFF. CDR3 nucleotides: TGCGCCAGCAGCTTGGAAGGGGGGAACACTGAAGCTTTCTTT. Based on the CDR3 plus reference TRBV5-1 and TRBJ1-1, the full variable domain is KAGVTQTPRYLIKTRGQQVTLSCSPISGHRSVSWYQQTPGQGLQFLFEYFSETQRNKGNFPGRFSGRQFSNSRSEMNVSTLELGDSALYLCASSLEGGNTEAFFGQGTRLTVV.

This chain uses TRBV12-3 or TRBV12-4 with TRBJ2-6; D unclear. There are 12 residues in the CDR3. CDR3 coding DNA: TGTGGGATTCTCTCTGGGGCCAACGTCCTGACTTTC. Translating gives CGILSGANVLTF.

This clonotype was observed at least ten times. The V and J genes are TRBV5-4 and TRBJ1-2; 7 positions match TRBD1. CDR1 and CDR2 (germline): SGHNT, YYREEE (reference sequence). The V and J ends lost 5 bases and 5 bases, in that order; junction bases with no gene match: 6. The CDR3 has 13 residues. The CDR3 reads CASSRDSEYGYTF. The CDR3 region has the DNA TGTGCCAGCAGTCGGGACAGTGAATATGGCTACACCTTC.

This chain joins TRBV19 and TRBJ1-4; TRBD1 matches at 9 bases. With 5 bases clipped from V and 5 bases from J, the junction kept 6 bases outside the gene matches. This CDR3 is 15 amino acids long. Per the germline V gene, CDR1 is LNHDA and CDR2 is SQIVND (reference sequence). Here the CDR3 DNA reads TGTGCCAGTAGTGCGGTGACAGGGGGAAATGAAAAACTGTTTTTT. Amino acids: CASSAVTGGNEKLFF.

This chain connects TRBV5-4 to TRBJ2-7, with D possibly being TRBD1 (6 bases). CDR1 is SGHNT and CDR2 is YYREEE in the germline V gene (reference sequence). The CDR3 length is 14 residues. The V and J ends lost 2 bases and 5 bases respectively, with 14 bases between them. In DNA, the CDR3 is TGTGCCAGCAGCTTCGGTCCAGGGGTGAACGAGCAGTACTTC. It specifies CASSFGPGVNEQYF.